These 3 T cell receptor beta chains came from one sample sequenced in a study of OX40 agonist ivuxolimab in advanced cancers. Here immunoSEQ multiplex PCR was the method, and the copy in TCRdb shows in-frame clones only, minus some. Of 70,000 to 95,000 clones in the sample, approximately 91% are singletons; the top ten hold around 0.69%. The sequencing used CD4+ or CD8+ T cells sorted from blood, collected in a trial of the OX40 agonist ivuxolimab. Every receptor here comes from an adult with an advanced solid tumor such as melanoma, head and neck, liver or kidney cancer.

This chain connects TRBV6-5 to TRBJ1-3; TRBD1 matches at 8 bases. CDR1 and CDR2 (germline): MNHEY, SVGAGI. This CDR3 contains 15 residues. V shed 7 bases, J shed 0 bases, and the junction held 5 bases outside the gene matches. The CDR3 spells CASTTGQGSGNTIYF. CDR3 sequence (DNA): TGTGCCAGCACCACCGGACAGGGCTCTGGAAACACCATATATTTT.

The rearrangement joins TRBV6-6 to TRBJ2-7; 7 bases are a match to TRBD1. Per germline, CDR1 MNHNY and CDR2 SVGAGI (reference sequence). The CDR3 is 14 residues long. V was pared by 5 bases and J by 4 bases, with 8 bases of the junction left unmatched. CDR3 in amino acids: CASSPPGTVYEQYF. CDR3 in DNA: TGTGCCAGCAGTCCCCCCGGGACAGTGTACGAGCAGTACTTC.

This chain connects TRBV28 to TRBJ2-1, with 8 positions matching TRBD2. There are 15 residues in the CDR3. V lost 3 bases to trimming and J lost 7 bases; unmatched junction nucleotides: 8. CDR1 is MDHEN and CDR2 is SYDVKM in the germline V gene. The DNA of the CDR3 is TGTGCCAGCAGTTTCTTGGCGGGAGGTGTAAATGAGCAGTTCTTC. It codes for CASSFLAGGVNEQFF.